This T cell receptor beta chain was identified in a study of response to subunit inactivated influenza vaccine (dated by TCRdb to 2016 to 2018). Study-level background: Deep quantitative T cell receptor repertoire profiling was used in the study to track responses to a trivalent subunit inactivated influenza vaccine.

Libraries were prepared through RT-PCR. Reads for this sample came from an Illumina HiSeq 2500. The public reads were run again by TCRdb, first through fastp at Q25 and then through MiXCR, and only productive beta chains were kept. Rows with one shared CDR3 protein collapse into an entry with the most common genes and DNA. In this sample the table shows under 950,000 distinct CDR3 sequences, 21% of which occur a single time. The ten largest make up roughly 10% of the sample. Study-level results and caveats: According to the authors, only a limited number of new T cells may be recruited by each seasonal influenza vaccination.

Remarks on this clonotype: Its target antigen remains unknown. Within one base of it there is no much larger clone, and no base qualities were kept.

Sequencing used PBMCs from blood, obtained less than 6 days after vaccination. This receptor was taken from a man aged 50 or older who received an inactivated influenza vaccine. Donor details come from another sample of the same person, matched by shared clones.

In nucleotide form, the sequence is TGTGCCAGCAGCCCCGCCCGCAATCAGCCCCAGCATTTT. This codes for CASSPARNQPQHF. The chain couples TRBV11-2 to TRBJ1-5, with the D gene not confidently named. Spanning cysteine to phenylalanine, the CDR3 consists of 13 amino acids. Left in the record is the CDR3 DNA by itself, 39 bases read in frame from the first base. Looking up the germline V gene yields CDR1 SGHAT and CDR2 FQNNGV. V is pared back by 5 bases and J by 2 bases, with 7 bases lying between the germline termini.